Included here is one T cell receptor beta chain sequence, with context. TCRdb's copy holds only in-frame clones and misses some; the assay was immunoSEQ multiplex PCR. Found here are tens of thousands of clones, 90% of them singletons; the top ten hold around 1.6%. This entry is derived from a study of PD-L1 blockade in urothelial cancer. Time point of the sample: pretreatment peripheral blood. This clonotype originated in a man aged 60-69 years with urothelial cancer. The sample consisted of PBMCs, taken around atezolizumab (anti-PD-L1) treatment.

CDR3 residues: CASSEPGTSRNEQFF. The DNA of the CDR3 is TGTGCCAGCAGTGAGCCCGGGACTAGCCGGAATGAGCAGTTCTTC. This sequence joins TRBV6-1 and TRBJ2-1, with TRBD2 matching over 9 bases. This CDR3 contains 15 residues. The germline CDR1 and CDR2 sequences are MNHNS and SASEGT. With V trimmed by 3 bases and J by 7 bases, 7 bases remained unmatched.